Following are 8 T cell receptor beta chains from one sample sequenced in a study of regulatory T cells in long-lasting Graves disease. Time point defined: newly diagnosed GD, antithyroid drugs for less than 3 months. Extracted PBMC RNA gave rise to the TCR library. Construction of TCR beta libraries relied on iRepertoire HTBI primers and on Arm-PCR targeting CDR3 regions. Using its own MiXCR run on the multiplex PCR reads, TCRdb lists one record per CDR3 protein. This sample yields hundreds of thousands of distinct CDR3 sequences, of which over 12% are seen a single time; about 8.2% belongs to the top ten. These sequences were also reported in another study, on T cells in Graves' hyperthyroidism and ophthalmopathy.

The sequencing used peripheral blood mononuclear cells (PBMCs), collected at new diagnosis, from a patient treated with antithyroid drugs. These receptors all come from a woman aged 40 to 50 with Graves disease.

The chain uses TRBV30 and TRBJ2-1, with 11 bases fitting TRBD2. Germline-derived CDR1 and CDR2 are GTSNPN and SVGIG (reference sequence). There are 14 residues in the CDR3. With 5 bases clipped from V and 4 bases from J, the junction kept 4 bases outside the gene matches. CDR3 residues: CAWGGLAVYNEQFF. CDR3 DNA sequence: TGTGCCTGGGGGGGACTAGCGGTATACAATGAGCAGTTCTTC.

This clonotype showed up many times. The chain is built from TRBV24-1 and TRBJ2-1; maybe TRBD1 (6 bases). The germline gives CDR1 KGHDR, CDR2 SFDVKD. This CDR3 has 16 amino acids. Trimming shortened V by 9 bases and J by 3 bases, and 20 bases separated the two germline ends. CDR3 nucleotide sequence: TGTGCCACCGAATCGAGGGGGACCGACCTCTACAATGAGCAGTTCTTC. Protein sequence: CATESRGTDLYNEQFF.

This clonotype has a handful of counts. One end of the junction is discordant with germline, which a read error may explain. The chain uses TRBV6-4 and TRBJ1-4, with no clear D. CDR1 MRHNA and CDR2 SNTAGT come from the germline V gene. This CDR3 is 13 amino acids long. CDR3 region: CASSYSFGEKLFF. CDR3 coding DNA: TGTGCCAGCAGTTACTCATTTGGTGAAAAACTGTTTTTT.

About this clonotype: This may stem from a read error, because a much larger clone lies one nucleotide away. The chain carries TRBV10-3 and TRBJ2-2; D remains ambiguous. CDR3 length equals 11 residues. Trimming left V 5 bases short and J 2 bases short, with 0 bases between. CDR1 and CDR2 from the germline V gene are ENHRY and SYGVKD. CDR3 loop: CAISNTGELFF. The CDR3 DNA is TGTGCCATCAGTAACACCGGGGAGCTGTTTTTT.

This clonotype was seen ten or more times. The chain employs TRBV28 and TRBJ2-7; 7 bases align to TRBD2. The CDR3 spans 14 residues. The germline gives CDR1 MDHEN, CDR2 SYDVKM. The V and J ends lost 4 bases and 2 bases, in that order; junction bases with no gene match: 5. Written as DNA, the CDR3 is TGTGCCAGCAGTTCAGGGACTATCCCCTACGAGCAGTACTTC. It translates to CASSSGTIPYEQYF.

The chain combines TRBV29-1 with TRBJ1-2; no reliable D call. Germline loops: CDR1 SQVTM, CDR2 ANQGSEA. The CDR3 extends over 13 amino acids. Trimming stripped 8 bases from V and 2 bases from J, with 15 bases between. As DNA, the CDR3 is TGCAGCCTCCCCGTCCTGGGCAACTATGGCTACACCTTC. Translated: CSLPVLGNYGYTF. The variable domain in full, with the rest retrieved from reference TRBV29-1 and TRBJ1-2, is SAVISQKPSRDICQRGTSLTIQCQVDSQVTMMFWYRQQPGQSLTLIATANQGSEATYESGFVIDKFPISRPNLTFSTLTVSNMSPEDSSIYLCSLPVLGNYGYTFGSGTRLTVV.

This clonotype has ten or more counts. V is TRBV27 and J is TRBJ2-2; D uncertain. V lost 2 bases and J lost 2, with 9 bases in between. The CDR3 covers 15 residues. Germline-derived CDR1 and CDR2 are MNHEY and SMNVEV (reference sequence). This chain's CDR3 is CASSLGYSNTGELFF. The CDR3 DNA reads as TGTGCCAGCAGTTTAGGTTACTCAAACACCGGGGAGCTGTTTTTT.

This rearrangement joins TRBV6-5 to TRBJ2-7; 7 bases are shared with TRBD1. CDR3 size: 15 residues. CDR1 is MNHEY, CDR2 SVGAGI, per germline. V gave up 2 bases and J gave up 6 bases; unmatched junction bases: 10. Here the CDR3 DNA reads TGTGCCAGCAGTTACCAAGGGGGCGCCAACGTCGAGCAGTACTTC. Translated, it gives CASSYQGGANVEQYF.